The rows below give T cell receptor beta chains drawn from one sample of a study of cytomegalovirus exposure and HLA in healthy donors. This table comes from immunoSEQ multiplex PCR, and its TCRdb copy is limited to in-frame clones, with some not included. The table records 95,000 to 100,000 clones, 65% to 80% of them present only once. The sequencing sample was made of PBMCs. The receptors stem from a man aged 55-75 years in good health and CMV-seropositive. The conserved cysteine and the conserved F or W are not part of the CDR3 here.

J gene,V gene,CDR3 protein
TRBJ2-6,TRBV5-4,ASSPGGQPWANVLT
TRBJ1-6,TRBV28,ASSFVQGLRDSPLH
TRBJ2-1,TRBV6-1,ASSGTSGRSSYNEQF
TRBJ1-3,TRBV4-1,ASSQEQGPGNTIY
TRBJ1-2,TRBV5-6,ASETVGAGIYGYT
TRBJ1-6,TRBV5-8,ASRSGTGVFIPYNSPLH
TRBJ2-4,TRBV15,ATSTWDTLAKNIQY
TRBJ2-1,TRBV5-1,ASSLLAGGPGEQF
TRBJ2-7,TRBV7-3,ASSFDRGYEQY
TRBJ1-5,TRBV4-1,ASSKDLYRGSNQPQH
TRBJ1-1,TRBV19,ASSIRTGGVTEAF
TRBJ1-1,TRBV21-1,ASSKEYCFRDRPEMNTEAF
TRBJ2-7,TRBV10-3,AIRPVGSSYEQY
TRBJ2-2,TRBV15,ATSRERMATGELF
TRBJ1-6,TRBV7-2,ASSLSSGASSYNSPLH
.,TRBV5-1,ASSLAVTGTYEQY
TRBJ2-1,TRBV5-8,ASSLGGDPKQF
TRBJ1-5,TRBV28,ASSLRSGSNQPQH
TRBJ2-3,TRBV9,ASSVAGATDTQY
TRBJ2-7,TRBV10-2,ASRNQVSYEQY
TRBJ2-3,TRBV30,AWSVGGGASDTQY
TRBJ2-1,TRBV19,ASSIVTTNEQF
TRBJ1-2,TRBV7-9,ASSLPGANYGYT
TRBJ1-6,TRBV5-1,ASRTGSSYNSPLH
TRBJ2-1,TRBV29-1,SVEGGGGRTDEQF
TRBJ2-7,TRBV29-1,SVDTGFEQY
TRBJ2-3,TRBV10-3,AIRSGGLTDTQY
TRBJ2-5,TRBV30,AWSPGGKGETQY
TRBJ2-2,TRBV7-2,ASSLLLQGGTGELF
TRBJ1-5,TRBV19,AAGGNQPQH
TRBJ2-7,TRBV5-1,ASSITGTGSYEQY
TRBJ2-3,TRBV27,ASSFVTGGIQADTQY
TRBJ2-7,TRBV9,ASSVGGSGAPYEQY
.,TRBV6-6,ASTLQAELLYEQY
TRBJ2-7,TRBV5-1,ASSLPSYEQY
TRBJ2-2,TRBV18,ASSPAGADTGELF
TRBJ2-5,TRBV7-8,ASSLAPGKQETQY
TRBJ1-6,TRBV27,ASSWTPLNSPLH
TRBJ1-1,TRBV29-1,SVGLLIPIAEAF
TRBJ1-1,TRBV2,ASNQDRGRTEAF
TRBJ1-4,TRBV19,ASLGDRGPEGEKLF
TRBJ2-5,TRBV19,ASSIERSFQETQY
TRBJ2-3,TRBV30,AWSASSGTSTDTQY
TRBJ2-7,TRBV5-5,ASSSDTGLKSYEQY
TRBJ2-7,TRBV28,ASTGFHEQY